Here is one T cell receptor beta chain with its context. Its antigen remains unknown. It was with 60 Vbeta and 13 Jbeta primers that the PCR ran. Assay: immunoSEQ multiplex PCR; the TCRdb copy retains only in-frame clones and omits some. Of more than 150,000 clones listed, around 80% are singletons. The entry originates in a study of cytomegalovirus exposure and HLA in healthy donors. The study's findings and limits: Other equally common chains were less clonally expanded than HLA-associated TCR beta chains, a later analysis showed.

Germline CDR1 reads SGHVS; CDR2 reads FNYEAQ. There are 13 residues in the CDR3. Deletions cut 1 base from V and 6 bases from J, with 9 bases between. Specimen: PBMCs. This TCR was recovered from a girl aged 10 to 17 in good health and CMV-seropositive. The J gene is TRBJ1-2, the V gene TRBV7-6, with D tentatively TRBD1 (6 bases). As DNA, the CDR3 is TGTGCCAGCAGCTTAGACAGGGCCAATGGCTACACCTTC. It codes for CASSLDRANGYTF.